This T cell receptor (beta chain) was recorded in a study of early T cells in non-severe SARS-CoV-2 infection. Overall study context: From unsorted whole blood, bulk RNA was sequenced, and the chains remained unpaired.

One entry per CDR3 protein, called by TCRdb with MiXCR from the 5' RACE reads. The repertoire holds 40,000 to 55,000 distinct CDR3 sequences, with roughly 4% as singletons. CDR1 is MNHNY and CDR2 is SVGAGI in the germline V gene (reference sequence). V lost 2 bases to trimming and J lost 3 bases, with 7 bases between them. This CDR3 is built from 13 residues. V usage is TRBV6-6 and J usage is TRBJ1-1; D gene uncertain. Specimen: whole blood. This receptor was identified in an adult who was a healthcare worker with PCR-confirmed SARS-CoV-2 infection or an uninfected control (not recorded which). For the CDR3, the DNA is TGTGCCAGCAGTTACGGGGAATACACTGAAGCTTTCTTT. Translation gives CASSYGEYTEAFF.